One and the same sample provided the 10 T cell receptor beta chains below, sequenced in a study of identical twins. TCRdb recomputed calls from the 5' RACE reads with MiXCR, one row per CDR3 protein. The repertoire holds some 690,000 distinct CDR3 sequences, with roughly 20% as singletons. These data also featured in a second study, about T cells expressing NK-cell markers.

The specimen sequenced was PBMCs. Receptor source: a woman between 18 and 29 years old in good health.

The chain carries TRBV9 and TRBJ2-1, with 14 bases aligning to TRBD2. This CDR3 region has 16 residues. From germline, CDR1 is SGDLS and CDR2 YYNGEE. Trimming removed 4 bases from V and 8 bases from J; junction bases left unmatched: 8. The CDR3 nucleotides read TGTGCCAGCAGCCCCCGACTAGCGGGAGGGACCGATGAGCAGTTCTTC. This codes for CASSPRLAGGTDEQFF.

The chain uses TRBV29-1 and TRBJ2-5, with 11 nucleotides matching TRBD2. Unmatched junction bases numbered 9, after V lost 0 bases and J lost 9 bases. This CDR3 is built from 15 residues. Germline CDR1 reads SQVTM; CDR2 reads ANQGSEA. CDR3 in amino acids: CSVEDRGLAVEAQYF. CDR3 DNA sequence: TGCAGCGTTGAAGATCGGGGACTAGCGGTTGAGGCCCAGTACTTC.

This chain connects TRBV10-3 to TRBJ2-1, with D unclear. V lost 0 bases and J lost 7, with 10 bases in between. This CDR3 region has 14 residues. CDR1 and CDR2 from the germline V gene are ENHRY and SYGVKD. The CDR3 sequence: CAISESQSANEQFF. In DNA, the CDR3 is TGTGCCATCAGTGAGTCTCAGAGCGCAAATGAGCAGTTCTTC.

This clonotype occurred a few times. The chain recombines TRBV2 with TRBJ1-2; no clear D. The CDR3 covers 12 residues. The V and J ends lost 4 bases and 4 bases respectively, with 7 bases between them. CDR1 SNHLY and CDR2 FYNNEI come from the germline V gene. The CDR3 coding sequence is TGTGCCAGCAGTGGGGCGGCCTATGGCTACACCTTC. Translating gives CASSGAAYGYTF.

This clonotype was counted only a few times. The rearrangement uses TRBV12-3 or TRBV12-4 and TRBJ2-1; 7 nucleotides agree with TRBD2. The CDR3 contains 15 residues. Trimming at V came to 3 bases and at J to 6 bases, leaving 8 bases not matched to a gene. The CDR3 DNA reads TGTGCCAGCAGTTTCGTGCGGGAGTCGACCAATGAGCAGTTCTTC. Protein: CASSFVRESTNEQFF.

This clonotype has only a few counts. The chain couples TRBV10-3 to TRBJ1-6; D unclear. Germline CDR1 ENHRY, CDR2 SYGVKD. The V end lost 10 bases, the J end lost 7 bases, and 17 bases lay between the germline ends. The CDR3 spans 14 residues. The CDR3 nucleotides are TGTGCCACGGTTGGGGAGGGAGTCAATTCACCCCTCCACTTT. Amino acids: CATVGEGVNSPLHF.

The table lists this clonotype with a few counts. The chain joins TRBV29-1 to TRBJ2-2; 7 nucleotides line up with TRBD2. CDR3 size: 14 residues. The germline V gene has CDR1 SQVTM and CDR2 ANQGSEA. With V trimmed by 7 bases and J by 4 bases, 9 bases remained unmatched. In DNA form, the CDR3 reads TGCAGCGCCGAGCGGGGTAGTATCACCGGGGAGCTGTTTTTT. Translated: CSAERGSITGELFF.

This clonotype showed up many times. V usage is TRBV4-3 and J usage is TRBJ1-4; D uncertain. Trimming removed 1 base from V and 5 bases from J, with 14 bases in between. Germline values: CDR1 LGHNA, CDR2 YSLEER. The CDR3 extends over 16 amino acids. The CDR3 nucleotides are TGCGCCAGCAGCCAAGGTGTGACGCCCAGGAATGAAAAACTGTTTTTT. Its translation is CASSQGVTPRNEKLFF.

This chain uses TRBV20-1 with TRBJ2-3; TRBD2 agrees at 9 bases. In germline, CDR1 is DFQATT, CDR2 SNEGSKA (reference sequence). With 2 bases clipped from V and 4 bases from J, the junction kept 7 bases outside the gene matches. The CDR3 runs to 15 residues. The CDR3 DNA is TGCAGTGCTAGACGGACTAGCGTCGCCCCAGATACGCAGTATTTT. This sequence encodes CSARRTSVAPDTQYF.

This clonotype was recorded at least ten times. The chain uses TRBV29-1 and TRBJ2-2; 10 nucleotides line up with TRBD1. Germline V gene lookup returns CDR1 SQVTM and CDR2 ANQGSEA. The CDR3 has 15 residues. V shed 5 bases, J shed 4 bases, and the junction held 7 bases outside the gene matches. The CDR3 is CSVLEGQGRTGELFF. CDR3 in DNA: TGCAGCGTTTTGGAGGGACAGGGGCGCACCGGGGAGCTGTTTTTT.